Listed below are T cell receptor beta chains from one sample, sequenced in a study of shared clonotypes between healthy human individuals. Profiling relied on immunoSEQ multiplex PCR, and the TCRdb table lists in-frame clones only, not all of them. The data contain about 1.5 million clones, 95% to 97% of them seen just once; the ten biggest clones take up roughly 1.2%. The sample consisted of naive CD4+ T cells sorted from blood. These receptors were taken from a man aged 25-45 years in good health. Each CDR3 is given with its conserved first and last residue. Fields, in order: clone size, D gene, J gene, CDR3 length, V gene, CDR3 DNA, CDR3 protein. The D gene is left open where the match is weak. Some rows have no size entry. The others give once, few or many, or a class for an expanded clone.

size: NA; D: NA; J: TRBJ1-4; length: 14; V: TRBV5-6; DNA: TGTGCCAGCAGCATTCCGGGACCCAATGAAAAACTGTTTTTT; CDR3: CASSIPGPNEKLFF
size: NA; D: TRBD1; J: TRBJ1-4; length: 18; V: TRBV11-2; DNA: TGTGCCAGCAGCATTCGACAGGGTTTTGAGTCGGGAAGTGAAAAACTGTTTTTT; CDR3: CASSIRQGFESGSEKLFF
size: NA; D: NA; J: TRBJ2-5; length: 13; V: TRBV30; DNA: TGTGCCTGGAGTTGGGGGCCGGCGGAGACCCAGTACTTC; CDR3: CAWSWGPAETQYF
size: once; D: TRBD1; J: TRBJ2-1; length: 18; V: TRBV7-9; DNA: TGTGCCAGCAGCTTAGGCCTTACAGGGGTACCCCACAAGGGTGAGCAGTTCTTC; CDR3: CASSLGLTGVPHKGEQFF
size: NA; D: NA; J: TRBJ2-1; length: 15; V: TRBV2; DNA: TGTGCCAGCAGTGATCAGGAAAGCTCCTACAATGAGCAGTTCTTC; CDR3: CASSDQESSYNEQFF
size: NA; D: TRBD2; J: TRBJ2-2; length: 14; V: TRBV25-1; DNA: TGTGCCAGCAGTGATCCGGGGGGGACCGGGGAGCTGTTTTTT; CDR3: CASSDPGGTGELFF
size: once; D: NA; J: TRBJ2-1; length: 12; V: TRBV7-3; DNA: TGTGCCAGCGGGACTTTGCCCAATGAGCAGTTCTTC; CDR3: CASGTLPNEQFF
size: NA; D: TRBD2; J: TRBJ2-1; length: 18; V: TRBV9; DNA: TGTGCCAGCAGCGTAGAGGCTGTGGAGGGAGGGCCGGGAAATGAGCAGTTCTTC; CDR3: CASSVEAVEGGPGNEQFF
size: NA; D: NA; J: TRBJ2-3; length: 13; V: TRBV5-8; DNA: TGTGCCAGCAGCTTGCTAGGCACAGATACGCAGTATTTT; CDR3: CASSLLGTDTQYF
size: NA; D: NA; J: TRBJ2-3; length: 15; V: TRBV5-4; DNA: TGTGCCAGCAGCTTGCGCCGGGACTTACAGGATACGCAGTATTTT; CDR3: CASSLRRDLQDTQYF
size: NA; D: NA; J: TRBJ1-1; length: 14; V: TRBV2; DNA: TGTGCCAGCAGTGGATTCCAGGGGTTCGGTGAAGCTTTCTTT; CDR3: CASSGFQGFGEAFF
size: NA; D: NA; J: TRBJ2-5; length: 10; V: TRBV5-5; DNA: TGTGCCAGCAGGAAAGAGACCCAGTACTTC; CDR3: CASRKETQYF
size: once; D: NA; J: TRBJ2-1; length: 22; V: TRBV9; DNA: TGTGCCAGCAGCGCCGGGACAGGGGGGAGAGCGGGAGGGCAATCACTCATCTATGAGCAGTTCTTC; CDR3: CASSAGTGGRAGGQSLIYEQFF
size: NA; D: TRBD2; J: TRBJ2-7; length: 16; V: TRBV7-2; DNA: TGTGCCAGCAGCCCCGCCTGGGGCGGGAGAAGCCACGAGCAGTACTTC; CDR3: CASSPAWGGRSHEQYF
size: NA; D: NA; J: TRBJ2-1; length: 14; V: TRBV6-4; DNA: TGTGCCAGCAGTCCTAGCAGAGTCTACAATGAGCAGTTCTTC; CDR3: CASSPSRVYNEQFF
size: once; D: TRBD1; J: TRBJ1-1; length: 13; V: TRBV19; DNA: TGTGCCTCCGCCAGGGGGGCGGCCACTGAAGCTTTCTTT; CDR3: CASARGAATEAFF